Below are 14 T cell receptor beta chains sequenced from a single sample in a study of blood T cell repertoires in COVID-19. Assay: immunoSEQ multiplex PCR; the TCRdb copy retains only in-frame clones and omits some. The table has 160,000 or so clones, 80% seen once. Specimen: PBMCs or T cells enriched from blood (not recorded which). The receptor source for this set is a man aged 40-49 years who had recovered from COVID-19.

V gene TRBV5-6 combines with J gene TRBJ2-3; D might be TRBD1 (6 bases). The CDR3 has 17 amino acids. Germline V gene sequence: CDR1 SGHDT, CDR2 YYEEEE. The ends were cut back, 4 bases at V and 3 bases at J, with 21 bases in the middle. CDR3 amino acids: CASSPAGWGQKTDTQYF. The CDR3 bases are TGTGCCAGCAGCCCGGCCGGCTGGGGGCAAAAGACAGATACGCAGTATTTT. The entire variable domain, with the rest obtained from reference TRBV5-6 and TRBJ2-3, is as follows: DAGVTQSPTHLIKTRGQQVTLRCSPKSGHDTVSWYQQALGQGPQFIFQYYEEEERQRGNFPDRFSGHQFPNYSSELNVNALLLGDSALYLCASSPAGWGQKTDTQYFGPGTRLTVL.

This chain connects TRBV19 to TRBJ2-3; D is possibly TRBD2 (6 bases). The length of the CDR3 is 15 residues. The V gene lost 3 bases and the J gene lost 0 bases, with 10 bases spanning the gap. CDR1 is LNHDA and CDR2 is SQIVND in the germline V gene (reference sequence). This CDR3 reads CASSMGLGSTDTQYF. In DNA form, the CDR3 reads TGTGCCAGTAGTATGGGACTCGGGAGCACAGATACGCAGTATTTT.

This clone was detected only a few times. The chain combines TRBV6-5 with TRBJ2-6; a possible D gene is TRBD1 (6 bases). The CDR3 is 13 amino acids. V lost 11 bases, J lost 2 bases, and 10 bases lay in between. Per germline, CDR1 MNHEY and CDR2 SVGAGI. The DNA of the CDR3 is TGTGCCGGACAGTTTGCTGGGGCCAACGTCCTGACTTTC. Protein: CAGQFAGANVLTF.

This rearrangement joins TRBV2 to TRBJ2-5; weak D call: TRBD1 (5 bases). Trimming removed 5 bases from V and 6 bases from J, with 16 bases in between. CDR1 SNHLY and CDR2 FYNNEI come from the germline V gene. The CDR3 is 14 amino acids. CDR3 coding DNA: TGTGCCAGCAGTTATACCGACAGATTGCAGACCCAGTACTTC. Protein: CASSYTDRLQTQYF.

CDR3 residues: CASTLSGQGTAETQYF. Here the CDR3 DNA reads TGTGCCAGCACCCTATCGGGACAGGGGACGGCAGAGACCCAGTACTTC. V gene TRBV11-1 combines with J gene TRBJ2-5; 10 nucleotides align to TRBD1. With V trimmed by 7 bases and J by 4 bases, 12 bases remained unmatched. The V gene's germline CDR1 is SGHAT and CDR2 FQDESV (reference sequence). CDR3 size: 16 residues.

J is TRBJ2-5 and V is TRBV6-5; D perhaps matches TRBD2 (5 bases). The CDR3 sequence is 13 residues long. The V end was cut by 8 bases, the J end by 1 base, with 11 bases between. Germline CDR1 and CDR2: MNHEY and SVGAGI. DNA of the CDR3: TGTGCCAGCGGCGGGCAATTCCAAGAGACCCAGTACTTC. Translation gives CASGGQFQETQYF.

This clone was picked up one time. The J gene is TRBJ1-1, the V gene TRBV25-1; D gene unclear. Germline loops: CDR1 MGHDK, CDR2 SYGVNS. The V end lost 6 bases, the J end lost 0 bases, and 8 bases lay between the germline ends. CDR3 length: 13 residues. The CDR3 coding sequence is TGTGCCAGCAGCCCTCTTATGAACACTGAAGCTTTCTTT. Its translation is CASSPLMNTEAFF.

The chain is built from TRBV27 and TRBJ1-2; possibly TRBD1 for D (5 bases). Trimming left V 2 bases short and J 4 bases short, with 11 bases between. The CDR3 runs 14 residues. Germline V gene sequence: CDR1 MNHEY, CDR2 SMNVEV (reference sequence). The CDR3 loop is CASSLKGQGYGYTF. CDR3 coding DNA: TGTGCCAGCAGTTTAAAAGGCCAGGGCTATGGCTACACCTTC.

This clone has only one observation. The rearrangement links TRBV9 to TRBJ1-2; D call uncertain. The V end lost 3 bases, the J end lost 5 bases, and 11 bases lay between the germline ends. CDR3 size: 13 residues. CDR1 and CDR2 (germline): SGDLS, YYNGEE. Here the CDR3 DNA reads TGTGCCAGCAGCGGAGTGGACTCTTATGGCTACACCTTC. Its protein product is CASSGVDSYGYTF.

This rearrangement joins TRBV20-1 to TRBJ1-1, with D perhaps matching TRBD1 (6 bases). Germline V gene lookup returns CDR1 DFQATT and CDR2 SNEGSKA (reference sequence). This CDR3 region has 13 residues. V was trimmed by 3 bases and J by 4 bases, leaving 12 bases between them. The CDR3 reads CSASYGRGTEAFF. CDR3 nucleotides: TGCAGTGCTAGTTACGGCAGGGGCACTGAAGCTTTCTTT.

V and J are TRBV27 and TRBJ2-5; D is unclear. Germline V CDR1 and CDR2: MNHEY, SMNVEV (reference sequence). The CDR3 consists of 13 residues. Trimming took 5 bases from V and 4 from J, leaving 11 bases between them. Here the CDR3 reads CASSPQIGETQYF. CDR3 nucleotides: TGTGCCAGCAGTCCACAGATAGGAGAGACCCAGTACTTC.

This clone was detected once. The V call is TRBV19, the J call TRBJ2-3; the D gene is possibly TRBD1 (6 bases). The CDR3 has 16 residues. The germline V gene encodes CDR1 LNHDA and CDR2 SQIVND (reference sequence). V lost 3 bases to trimming and J lost 4 bases, with 17 bases between them. The CDR3 sequence: CASSIGGGRWADTQYF. CDR3 nucleotide sequence: TGTGCCAGTAGTATCGGTGGGGGCCGGTGGGCAGATACGCAGTATTTT.

The V call is TRBV7-8, the J call TRBJ2-5; TRBD1 agrees at 9 bases. Germline CDR1 reads SGHVS; CDR2 reads FQNEAQ. V lost 4 bases and J lost 3; bases outside the gene matches: 6. This CDR3 has 15 residues. The CDR3 DNA reads TGTGCCAGCAGCTGGACAGGGGCTCGAGAAGAGACCCAGTACTTC. This sequence encodes CASSWTGAREETQYF. Full variable domain (outside the CDR3, taken from reference TRBV7-8 and TRBJ2-5): GAGVSQSPRYKVAKRGQDVALRCDPISGHVSLFWYQQALGQGPEFLTYFQNEAQLDKSGLPSDRFFAERPEGSVSTLKIQRTQQEDSAVYLCASSWTGAREETQYFGPGTRLLVL.

The rearrangement joins TRBV30 to TRBJ2-3; a weak D match, TRBD1 (5 bases). The germline CDR1 and CDR2 sequences are GTSNPN and SVGIG (reference sequence). V lost 5 bases and J lost 5, with 14 bases in between. The CDR3 covers 13 residues. CDR3 DNA sequence: TGTGCCTGGGGACAACCCAGGGTAGATACGCAGTATTTT. It translates to CAWGQPRVDTQYF.